What follows are 17 T cell receptor beta chains derived from one specimen sequenced in a study of blood T cell repertoires in COVID-19. Using immunoSEQ multiplex PCR, the repertoire was profiled, and TCRdb retains in-frame clones only, with some absent. The table has around 180,000 clones, around 67% seen once. The sequenced sample consisted of peripheral blood. These receptors were obtained from an elderly woman with acute or convalescent COVID-19.

The genes are TRBV11-2 and TRBJ2-2; perhaps TRBD1 as D (6 bases). Germline-derived CDR1 and CDR2 are SGHAT and FQNNGV. The CDR3 extends over 17 amino acids. V was cut by 2 bases and J by 8 bases, with 21 bases left in between. CDR3 coding DNA: TGTGCCAGCAGCTTACCGGCAGGGGATTTTGGTCGTGGGGAGCTGTTTTTT. Residues: CASSLPAGDFGRGELFF.

The rearrangement links TRBV30 to TRBJ2-3; TRBD2 is a possible D gene (5 bases). The CDR3 contains 14 residues. The germline CDR1 and CDR2 sequences are GTSNPN and SVGIG (reference sequence). V lost 3 bases and J 0 bases, leaving 10 bases between the germline ends. The CDR3 protein is CAWRETGSTDTQYF. The CDR3 bases are TGTGCCTGGAGAGAAACGGGAAGCACAGATACGCAGTATTTT.

The chain combines TRBV9 with TRBJ2-7; TRBD2 is a possible D gene (6 bases). Per germline, CDR1 SGDLS and CDR2 YYNGEE. The CDR3 length is 15 residues. Between the trimmed V and J ends, which lost 4 bases and 0 bases, there was a span of 14 bases. CDR3 nucleotide sequence: TGTGCCAGCAGCCCGCGGGACGGACTCTCCTACGAGCAGTACTTC. Residues: CASSPRDGLSYEQYF.

The chain employs TRBV2 and TRBJ2-5, with 9 bases matching TRBD2. Germline assignment: CDR1 SNHLY and CDR2 FYNNEI. Germline trimming cut 4 bases from V and 4 bases from J; bases unmatched to any gene: 4. CDR3 length: 14 residues. For the CDR3, the DNA is TGTGCCAGCAGTGTCGGGACTAGCTCAGAGACCCAGTACTTC. It specifies CASSVGTSSETQYF.

In its sample, this clone was seen once. The V and J genes are TRBV7-9 and TRBJ2-7, with 9 bases matching TRBD2. Germline loops: CDR1 SEHNR, CDR2 FQNEAQ (reference sequence). V shed 0 bases, J shed 7 bases, and the junction held 4 bases outside the gene matches. This CDR3 comprises 14 residues. CDR3 sequence: CASSLASGRREQYF. CDR3 DNA sequence: TGTGCCAGCAGCTTAGCTAGCGGGAGAAGGGAGCAGTACTTC.

The chain uses TRBV28 and TRBJ1-1; 10 bases match TRBD1. The germline V gene encodes CDR1 MDHEN and CDR2 SYDVKM. V shed 6 bases, J shed 1 base, and the junction held 8 bases outside the gene matches. This CDR3 is built from 16 residues. The chain's CDR3 is CASSRPGTGANTEAFF. The CDR3 DNA reads as TGTGCCAGCAGCCGCCCCGGGACAGGGGCGAACACTGAAGCTTTCTTT.

V gene TRBV5-1 combines with J gene TRBJ2-1; 8 positions match TRBD1. V was pared by 4 bases and J by 0 bases, with 6 bases of the junction left unmatched. Germline V gene lookup returns CDR1 SGHRS and CDR2 YFSETQ. The CDR3 covers 16 residues. The CDR3, as DNA: TGCGCCAGCAGCCAAGGGACAGGTGGCTCCTACAATGAGCAGTTCTTC. It yields the protein CASSQGTGGSYNEQFF.

The chain has TRBV4-1 and TRBJ2-1; 9 nucleotides align to TRBD1. This CDR3 has 16 residues. V was clipped by 1 base and J by 1 base; unmatched bases: 2. Germline V CDR1 and CDR2: MGHRA, YSYEKL. The CDR3 spells CASSQGQGGSYNEQFF. The DNA of the CDR3 is TGCGCCAGCAGCCAAGGACAGGGGGGGTCCTACAATGAGCAGTTCTTC.

V is TRBV7-3 and J is TRBJ2-2; TRBD1 might be the D (5 bases). CDR3 length: 14 residues. V lost 5 bases and J lost 5, with 12 bases in between. The germline V gene has CDR1 SGHTA and CDR2 FQGTGA. The CDR3 nucleotides are TGTGCCAGCAGCGCTAATCAGGGAACCGGGGAGCTGTTTTTT. Protein product: CASSANQGTGELFF.

The V and J genes are TRBV28 and TRBJ1-5, with 8 bases aligning to TRBD1. The germline V gene encodes CDR1 MDHEN and CDR2 SYDVKM. The CDR3 length is 12 residues. The V gene end was trimmed by 10 bases and the J gene end by 7 bases; junction bases not matched to a gene: 6. CDR3 region: CATSGGIQPQHF. The DNA of the CDR3 is TGTGCCACCTCAGGGGGCATCCAGCCCCAGCATTTT.

This clone has more than one count but fewer than ten. Here the CDR3 reads CASSQGGDIGHGYTF. CDR3 sequence (DNA): TGTGCCAGCAGCCAAGGGGGGGACATCGGTCATGGCTACACCTTC. V gene TRBV7-3 combines with J gene TRBJ1-2, with a tentative D call TRBD1 (6 bases). V was trimmed by 5 bases and J by 6 bases, leaving 19 bases between them. The germline CDR1 and CDR2 sequences are SGHTA and FQGTGA. The CDR3 spans 15 residues.

The sample holds a few counts of this clone. The chain has TRBV6-5 and TRBJ1-6; the D gene is possibly TRBD1 (6 bases). This CDR3 is 14 amino acids long. Trimming stripped 2 bases from V and 9 bases from J, with 11 bases between. Per germline, CDR1 MNHEY and CDR2 SVGAGI. The CDR3 nucleotides read TGTGCCAGCAGTTACGGGGGCCTCGGTTCACCCCTCCACTTT. It is translated as CASSYGGLGSPLHF.

This clone occurred a few times. The V call is TRBV6-6, the J call TRBJ1-2; 8 bases map to TRBD1. The V and J ends lost 4 bases and 5 bases, in that order; junction bases with no gene match: 6. This CDR3 has 14 amino acids. Germline-derived CDR1 and CDR2 are MNHNY and SVGAGI (reference sequence). The CDR3 sequence is CASSSPGGAYGYTF. CDR3 nucleotide sequence: TGTGCCAGCAGTTCACCAGGGGGCGCATATGGCTACACCTTC.

DNA of the CDR3: TGTGCCAGCAGTTTATCTGGGGGGGCACAGTACAATGAGCAGTTCTTC. Residues: CASSLSGGAQYNEQFF. The V call is TRBV28, the J call TRBJ2-1; maybe TRBD2 (7 bases). Germline assignment: CDR1 MDHEN and CDR2 SYDVKM. Trimming shortened V by 1 base and J by 4 bases, and 14 bases separated the two germline ends. The CDR3 extends over 16 amino acids.

This clone came up a few times. V gene TRBV5-1 combines with J gene TRBJ2-7; perhaps TRBD1 as D (6 bases). With 7 bases removed from V and 4 bases from J, the gap between germline ends came to 15 bases. The CDR3 contains 13 residues. Germline V gives CDR1 SGHRS, CDR2 YFSETQ. The CDR3 DNA sequence: TGCGCCAGCCGTAGGACAGCCTCGTACGAGCAGTACTTC. Its protein is CASRRTASYEQYF.

This clone has only a few counts. The rearrangement links TRBV18 to TRBJ2-1; no clear D gene. The CDR3 loop spans 16 amino acids. Trimming left V 1 base short and J 0 bases short, with 10 bases between. The V gene's germline CDR1 is KGHSH and CDR2 LQKENI. The CDR3 here is CASSPRTPSSYNEQFF. In DNA, the CDR3 is TGTGCCAGCTCACCACGCACCCCGAGCTCCTACAATGAGCAGTTCTTC.

This chain uses TRBV5-1 with TRBJ1-2, with a possible D match to TRBD1 (6 bases). Trimming took 4 bases from V and 5 from J, leaving 21 bases between them. Germline V gene lookup returns CDR1 SGHRS and CDR2 YFSETQ. The CDR3 is 16 amino acids. CDR3 protein: CASSGSTGQVWYGYTF. As DNA, the CDR3 is TGCGCCAGCAGCGGGTCAACAGGGCAAGTTTGGTATGGCTACACCTTC.